Here is one T cell receptor (beta chain) with its context. Its antigen is unidentified. The protocol was immunoSEQ multiplex PCR, while the TCRdb copy is restricted to in-frame clones and leaves out a portion. The sample yields about 96,000 clones, 85% to 90% seen once. This specimen comes from a study of T cell responses to AZD1222 COVID-19 vaccine. Study-level findings and limits: Spike-specific TCR breadth and depth went up after people got two AZD1222 doses. The peak T cell response came first, and repertoires were sampled only after it. White British people made up most donors, females outnumbered males, and clonal diversity was possibly underestimated. The CD4 TCRs associated with vaccination extended across spike and predominated at 160-218 and 743-854.

The J segment lost 0 bases and the V segment lost 0 bases, leaving 3 bases of the junction unmatched. Germline V gene data show CDR1 as SGDLS and CDR2 as YYNGEE. The CDR3 is 16 residues long. The sequenced sample was peripheral blood, obtained on day 0 of AZD1222 vaccination. This chain links TRBV9 with TRBJ1-3; TRBD1 agrees at 7 bases. This TCR was sampled from an adult in good health. CDR3 region: CASSVGGQSSGNTIYF. Written as DNA, the CDR3 is TGTGCCAGCAGCGTAGGGGGACAGAGCTCTGGAAACACCATATATTTT.